The TCR beta chain under discussion was sequenced for a study of T cells in Graves' hyperthyroidism and ophthalmopathy. Whole-study context: Before any treatment, at initial diagnosis, peripheral blood was collected.

Details on this clonotype: Its antigen is not known.

Over 18 months, lack of ophthalmopathy progression marked Graves' hyperthyroidism as stable. Diagnosis of hyperthyroidism was new in patients aged 18 to 65, and its duration was under 2 months. Study-wide results and limits: Blood samples included most of the expanded thyroid clonotypes exceeding 0.001.

Trimming pared 4 bases from V and 4 bases from J, leaving 16 bases between. The CDR3 consists of 15 residues. CDR1 and CDR2 from the germline V gene are SGHDN and FVKESK. Amplification yielded TCR beta CDR3 regions, with RNA transcripts as the source. First-round RT-PCR with HTBI primers amplified the TCR CDR3 region. MiXCR, applied by TCRdb to the multiplex PCR reads, yields one record per CDR3 protein. Among over 550,000 distinct CDR3 sequences listed, 16% were seen once. This clonotype was sampled from a woman between 18 and 29 years old with Graves' hyperthyroidism. The sequenced sample was blood. V gene TRBV14 combines with J gene TRBJ1-2; no clear D. The CDR3 sequence: CASSPLAQLPYGYTF. Here the CDR3 DNA reads TGTGCCAGCAGCCCGCTTGCACAGCTCCCCTATGGCTACACCTTC.